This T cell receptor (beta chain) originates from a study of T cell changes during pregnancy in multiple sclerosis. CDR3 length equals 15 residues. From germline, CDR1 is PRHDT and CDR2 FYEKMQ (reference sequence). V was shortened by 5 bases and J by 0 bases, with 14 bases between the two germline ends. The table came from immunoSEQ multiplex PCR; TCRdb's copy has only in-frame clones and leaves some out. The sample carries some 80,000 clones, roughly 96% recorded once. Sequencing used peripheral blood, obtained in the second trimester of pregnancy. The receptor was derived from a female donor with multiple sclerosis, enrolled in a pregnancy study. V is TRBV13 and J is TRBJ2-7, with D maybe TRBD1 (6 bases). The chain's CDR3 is CASSQTGSSSYEQYF. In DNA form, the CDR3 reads TGTGCCAGCAGCCAAACAGGGTCGTCCTCCTACGAGCAGTACTTC. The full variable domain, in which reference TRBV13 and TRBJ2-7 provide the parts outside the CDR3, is AAGVIQSPRHLIKEKRETATLKCYPIPRHDTVYWYQQGPGQDPQFLISFYEKMQSDKGSIPDRFSAQQFSDYHSELNMSSLELGDSALYFCASSQTGSSSYEQYFGPGTRLTVT.